A selection of T cell receptor beta chains follows, all from one sample in a study of cytomegalovirus exposure and HLA in healthy donors. Sequenced by immunoSEQ multiplex PCR; TCRdb stores in-frame clones only, minus some. This sample has approximately 120,000 clones, with 75% to 85% found just once. Material: PBMCs. These receptors originate from a woman in her fifties or sixties in good health and CMV-seropositive. Each CDR3 is given without its conserved first and last residue. Where a row states a size, it is once, few, many or the class of an expanded clone; other rows omit it.

CDR3 protein,clone size,J gene,V gene
ASSRGHSGNTIY,once,TRBJ1-3,TRBV11-3
ACTRDRPYGYT,.,TRBJ1-2,TRBV30
ASSGESGELF,.,TRBJ2-2,TRBV2
ASSYAGTSGETQY,.,TRBJ2-5,TRBV9
ASSLVAGVATDTQY,.,TRBJ2-3,TRBV5-1
ASSWDREVDSPLH,once,TRBJ1-6,TRBV6-5
GGRVTLGYT,.,TRBJ1-2,TRBV30
ASSPWGDQYGYT,.,TRBJ1-2,TRBV4-1
ATSRDPIGTDNTQPQH,.,TRBJ1-5,TRBV15
ASSLTGTNYEQY,.,TRBJ2-7,TRBV28
AISVEGAGTEAF,once,TRBJ1-1,TRBV10-3
ASSYGRQYGNTIY,once,TRBJ1-3,TRBV6-6
ASSYSAGFYYEQY,.,TRBJ2-7,TRBV6-5
ASSGRGGSTEAF,.,TRBJ1-1,TRBV9
ASSNPITINYGYT,.,TRBJ1-2,TRBV2
ASSLEGEGANTGELF,.,TRBJ2-2,TRBV7-9
ASSRGGGGEWRNQPQH,.,TRBJ1-5,TRBV19
ASSPGTGRNTIY,.,TRBJ1-3,TRBV7-6
AIRAPGGPITEAF,.,TRBJ1-1,TRBV10-3
ASSPPGGGRRLVTQY,.,TRBJ2-3,TRBV7-2
ASSLAAGGISYEQY,.,TRBJ2-7,TRBV7-6
AWKPRPVAYGYT,.,TRBJ1-2,TRBV30
ASSLEFQGRGYT,.,TRBJ1-2,TRBV7-2
SATFPDEQF,many,TRBJ2-1,TRBV20-1
ASSQTRRADTQY,.,TRBJ2-3,TRBV14
ASSETRGLENF,.,TRBJ2-1,TRBV2
ASSTETYRGLNTEAF,.,TRBJ1-1,TRBV19
ASSRGGGNQPQH,.,TRBJ1-5,TRBV4-1
ASSLWTTSGQETQY,once,TRBJ2-5,TRBV13
ASSLVWQGARDTQY,.,TRBJ2-3,TRBV7-9
ASSLNPDWRPNYGYT,.,TRBJ1-2,TRBV7-2
ASSLATDSGNTIY,few,TRBJ1-3,TRBV7-8
ASRGDYGYT,.,TRBJ1-2,TRBV5-1
ASSERGLATYNEQF,.,TRBJ2-1,TRBV9
AWSTGAGPLSSYEQY,.,TRBJ2-7,TRBV30
ASSATGTDTQY,.,TRBJ2-3,TRBV5-4
AIGQMNTEAF,few,TRBJ1-1,TRBV10-3
ASSPRRGSNQPQH,.,TRBJ1-5,TRBV18
ASSSVQGGRTEAF,.,TRBJ1-1,TRBV7-2
ASSVALGQEGNTIY,once,TRBJ1-3,TRBV9
ASSPGGQRNTEAF,few,TRBJ1-1,TRBV6-5
ATSREPGLASRKQF,.,TRBJ2-1,TRBV15
ASSLEVPSGRTV,.,TRBJ2-7,TRBV5-4
ASSPDRTHEKLF,.,TRBJ1-4,TRBV7-6
ATSPEGTVQY,.,TRBJ2-7,TRBV15
ASSGDSSGANVLT,.,TRBJ2-6,TRBV2
ASSFSGQVNYGYT,few,TRBJ1-2,TRBV27
ASSIRGQGANVEQY,.,TRBJ2-7,TRBV19
ASEQGQPKRNQPQH,.,TRBJ1-5,TRBV19
ASSLWGQHNEKLF,once,TRBJ1-4,TRBV5-1
ASSQSGWRESGANVLT,.,TRBJ2-6,TRBV4-3
ASSVAGRDGYGYT,.,TRBJ1-2,TRBV9
ASSRERQRVRIYGYT,few,TRBJ1-2,TRBV4-3